One sample yielded the 25 T cell receptor beta chains listed below, sequenced in a study of beta chain features in type 1 diabetes. Findings of the study overall: People with Type 1 diabetes carried modestly yet significantly shorter TCRB CDR3s in all four CD4+ subsets.

These receptors have no identified antigens. Reverse transcribing all isolated RNA meant expressed TCRB transcripts were sequenced. The assay was immunoSEQ multiplex PCR, and TCRdb's table has in-frame clones only and misses some. The sample holds about 700,000 clones, around 15% seen once. The sample comprised naive CD4+ T cells from blood. These receptor sequences come from a man between 18 and 29 years old with type 1 diabetes.

V is TRBV28 and J is TRBJ2-3; no clear D. The germline CDR1 and CDR2 sequences are MDHEN and SYDVKM. The CDR3 spans 13 residues. The germline V and J ends were trimmed by 4 bases and 2 bases, with 7 bases remaining between them. CDR3 bases: TGTGCCAGCAGTTATCCGCTCACAGATACGCAGTATTTT. Its protein product is CASSYPLTDTQYF.

The V call is TRBV5-1, the J call TRBJ2-1; 12 positions agree with TRBD1. This CDR3 is built from 14 residues. Germline V gene sequence: CDR1 SGHRS, CDR2 YFSETQ. Trimming took 5 bases from V and 6 from J; bases not matched to a gene: 3. CDR3 coding DNA: TGCGCCAGCAGGGGACAGGGGGCTGGCAATGAGCAGTTCTTC. This translates into CASRGQGAGNEQFF.

The V and J genes are TRBV7-3 and TRBJ2-1; TRBD1 agrees at 7 bases. Germline V CDR1 and CDR2: SGHTA, FQGTGA. The CDR3 is 13 amino acids. V lost 5 bases, J lost 6 bases, and 4 bases stayed unmatched. CDR3 in amino acids: CASSQGQVNEQFF. Written as DNA, the CDR3 is TGTGCCAGCAGCCAAGGACAGGTCAATGAGCAGTTCTTC.

A few counts support this clone. This chain uses TRBV4-1 with TRBJ1-1; D unresolved. This CDR3 comprises 13 residues. Per germline, CDR1 MGHRA and CDR2 YSYEKL. Trimming took off 4 bases at V and 10 bases at J, with 16 bases between the two ends. In DNA form, the CDR3 reads TGCGCCAGCAGCCTCGGTCGACCGGCCGGAGCTTTCTTT. As protein: CASSLGRPAGAFF.

The chain carries TRBV6-5 and TRBJ2-7; maybe TRBD1 (5 bases). V was clipped by 5 bases and J by 2 bases, with 13 bases between them. The CDR3 consists of 14 residues. Per germline, CDR1 MNHEY and CDR2 SVGAGI. The CDR3 DNA reads TGTGCCAGCAGTACTCCTGGACATACCTACGAGCAGTACTTC. Translated, it gives CASSTPGHTYEQYF.

In this sample, this clone turned up a few times. The chain is built from TRBV11-3 and TRBJ1-1; D unclear. CDR1 is SGHNT, CDR2 YENEEA, per germline. The CDR3 has 13 amino acids. With 1 base removed from V and 0 bases from J, the gap between germline ends came to 3 bases. The CDR3 nucleotides read TGTGCCAGCAGCTTAGTCGTGAACACTGAAGCTTTCTTT. This gives the protein CASSLVVNTEAFF.

This clone was recorded only once. J is TRBJ1-2 and V is TRBV5-1; tentative D call: TRBD1 (5 bases). This CDR3 has 16 residues. V lost 4 bases, J lost 0 bases, and 16 bases lay in between. Germline V gene data show CDR1 as SGHRS and CDR2 as YFSETQ. CDR3 bases: TGCGCCAGCAGCCCCGTCACCGGGGGTACTAACTATGGCTACACCTTC. Translation: CASSPVTGGTNYGYTF.

The chain is built from TRBV28 and TRBJ2-5; 8 bases are a match to TRBD1. Germline values: CDR1 MDHEN, CDR2 SYDVKM. V lost 6 bases, J lost 4 bases, and 4 bases stayed unmatched. CDR3 length: 13 amino acids. This CDR3 is CASRVGQGETQYF. The CDR3 bases are TGTGCCAGCAGGGTAGGACAGGGAGAGACCCAGTACTTC.

The V and J genes are TRBV4-1 and TRBJ1-5; 7 nucleotides align to TRBD1. Unmatched junction bases numbered 8, after V lost 1 base and J lost 5 bases. The CDR3 covers 16 residues. CDR1 is MGHRA, CDR2 YSYEKL, per germline. The CDR3, as DNA: TGCGCCAGCAGCCAAGGCCCAGGGGGGGTCCATCAGCCCCAGCATTTT. It encodes CASSQGPGGVHQPQHF.

CDR3 sequence: CASSQGPSAREQYF. The CDR3 DNA sequence: TGTGCCAGCTCACAAGGGCCTTCGGCGAGGGAGCAGTACTTC. The chain carries TRBV18 and TRBJ2-7; D unresolved. Germline V gives CDR1 KGHSH, CDR2 LQKENI. The V end lost 4 bases, the J end lost 7 bases, and 17 bases lay between the germline ends. The CDR3 is 14 residues long.

This clone has a handful of counts. The gene calls are TRBV7-9 and TRBJ1-2; no clear D gene. The length of the CDR3 is 13 residues. CDR1 SEHNR and CDR2 FQNEAQ come from the germline V gene (reference sequence). V lost 2 bases to trimming and J lost 6 bases, with 10 bases between them. CDR3 amino acids: CASSLLEGHGYTF. The CDR3 DNA reads TGTGCCAGCAGCTTACTGGAGGGCCATGGCTACACCTTC.

The chain couples TRBV6-1 to TRBJ2-7; 9 bases map to TRBD1. After removal of 9 bases from V and 7 bases from J, the junction contained 13 bases not matched to a gene. CDR3 length equals 14 residues. CDR1 MNHNS and CDR2 SASEGT come from the germline V gene. CDR3 DNA: TGTGCCAGTCCGGCCGGGACAGGGCCTTGGGAGCAGTACTTC. Its translation is CASPAGTGPWEQYF.

The table lists this clone with a few counts. The chain couples TRBV19 to TRBJ1-1; D perhaps matches TRBD1 (5 bases). Germline CDR1 and CDR2: LNHDA and SQIVND (reference sequence). V lost 0 bases to trimming and J lost 1 base, with 6 bases between them. The CDR3 consists of 14 residues. The CDR3 loop reads CASSIERGNTEAFF. CDR3 in DNA: TGTGCCAGTAGTATAGAAAGGGGGAACACTGAAGCTTTCTTT.

In this sample, this clone turned up once. The chain couples TRBV5-1 to TRBJ2-1, with 9 nucleotides matching TRBD1. The CDR3 length is 15 residues. The V and J ends lost 3 bases and 7 bases, in that order; junction bases with no gene match: 8. Germline V CDR1 and CDR2: SGHRS, YFSETQ. CDR3 sequence: CASSSGTGLGNEQFF. CDR3 bases: TGCGCCAGCAGCTCCGGGACAGGGTTGGGGAATGAGCAGTTCTTC.

The CDR3 DNA sequence: TGTGCCATCAGTGAGTCTGGACAGGTTGTCTCCTACGAGCAGTACTTC. Translating it yields CAISESGQVVSYEQYF. This chain connects TRBV10-3 to TRBJ2-5, with TRBD1 matching 7 bases. The better agreement between TRBJ2-7 and the DNA end casts doubt on the J call. Germline-derived CDR1 and CDR2 are ENHRY and SYGVKD. This CDR3 contains 16 residues.

V and J are TRBV19 and TRBJ2-3; no firm D call. V was trimmed by 3 bases and J by 1 base, leaving 5 bases between them. Germline V gene lookup returns CDR1 LNHDA and CDR2 SQIVND (reference sequence). The CDR3 is made up of 13 amino acids. The DNA for the CDR3 is TGTGCCAGTAGTATCCAGCGCACAGATACGCAGTATTTT. Translated: CASSIQRTDTQYF.

In its sample, this clone was seen a few times. The V gene is TRBV30, the J gene TRBJ2-1, with D possibly matching TRBD1 (6 bases). CDR3 length: 15 residues. Trimming shortened V by 5 bases and J by 8 bases, and 22 bases separated the two germline ends. Germline CDR1 reads GTSNPN; CDR2 reads SVGIG (reference sequence). CDR3 loop: CAWVAAGDLTDEQFF. The CDR3 nucleotides read TGTGCCTGGGTTGCAGCAGGGGATTTGACCGATGAGCAGTTCTTC. Filled out from reference TRBV30 and TRBJ2-1, the complete variable domain reads SQTIHQWPATLVQPVGSPLSLECTVEGTSNPNLYWYRQAAGRGLQLLFYSVGIGQISSEVPQNLSASRPQDRQFILSSKKLLLSDSGFYLCAWVAAGDLTDEQFFGPGTRLTVL.

The sample holds a few counts of this clone. The DNA for the CDR3 is TGTGCCAGCAGCTCCCTCGGGGGCACTGAAGCTTTCTTT. Its protein is CASSSLGGTEAFF. The rearrangement links TRBV7-2 to TRBJ1-1, with a weak D call TRBD1 (5 bases). V was cut by 4 bases and J by 4 bases, with 10 bases left in between. The CDR3 is 13 amino acids. Germline V gene sequence: CDR1 SGHTA, CDR2 FQGNSA. Full variable domain (rest looked up from reference TRBV7-2 and TRBJ1-1): GAGVSQSPSNKVTEKGKDVELRCDPISGHTALYWYRQSLGQGLEFLIYFQGNSAPDKSGLPSDRFSAERTGGSVSTLTIQRTQQEDSAVYLCASSSLGGTEAFFGQGTRLTVV.

This clone was detected a few times. The chain links TRBV6-5 to TRBJ2-1; a possible D gene is TRBD1 (5 bases). The CDR3 is 12 residues long. Germline V gene lookup returns CDR1 MNHEY and CDR2 SVGAGI. Between the trimmed V and J ends, which lost 3 bases and 6 bases, there was a span of 6 bases. CDR3 amino acids: CASSYTGNEQFF. Here the CDR3 DNA reads TGTGCCAGCAGTTATACAGGCAATGAGCAGTTCTTC.

This clone came up a few times. The chain uses TRBV18 and TRBJ2-7, with 12 positions matching TRBD1. V trimming: 2 bases; J trimming: 7 bases; junction bases outside the gene matches: 6. Germline-derived CDR1 and CDR2 are KGHSH and LQKENI. The CDR3 loop spans 15 amino acids. CDR3 amino acids: CASSPSGTGGREQYF. The DNA for the CDR3 is TGTGCCAGCTCACCATCCGGGACAGGGGGCCGTGAGCAGTACTTC.

This clone was seen once. The chain's CDR3 is CASSLSIEVVSPLHF. The CDR3, as DNA: TGTGCCAGCAGTTTATCGATCGAAGTCGTCTCACCCCTCCACTTT. The chain employs TRBV27 and TRBJ1-6, with D uncertain. CDR1 and CDR2 (germline): MNHEY, SMNVEV (reference sequence). Trimming took off 0 bases at V and 10 bases at J, with 13 bases between the two ends. The CDR3 has 15 residues.

This chain joins TRBV30 and TRBJ1-4; D unclear. The germline V gene has CDR1 GTSNPN and CDR2 SVGIG (reference sequence). Between the trimmed V and J ends, which lost 2 bases and 8 bases, there was a span of 15 bases. CDR3 length: 14 amino acids. The CDR3 DNA sequence: TGTGCCTGGAGTAGGAAGAGGGTAGACGAAAAACTGTTTTTT. Residues: CAWSRKRVDEKLFF.

This clone has only a few counts. V is TRBV18 and J is TRBJ1-2; D not resolved. Trimming removed 6 bases at V and 1 base at J, with 9 bases between. The CDR3 runs 13 residues. Germline V gene sequence: CDR1 KGHSH, CDR2 LQKENI. CDR3 in DNA: TGTGCCAGCTCCGAATCGGTTAACTATGGCTACACCTTC. This translates into CASSESVNYGYTF.

The gene calls are TRBV6-6 and TRBJ1-1, with 8 bases that match TRBD1. With V trimmed by 5 bases and J by 4 bases, 3 bases remained unmatched. From germline, CDR1 is MNHNY and CDR2 SVGAGI (reference sequence). The CDR3 runs 13 residues. CDR3: CASSRQGTTEAFF. The CDR3, as DNA: TGTGCCAGCAGTCGACAGGGGACCACTGAAGCTTTCTTT.

This clone has a handful of counts. The V and J genes are TRBV10-1 and TRBJ2-5, with 8 bases matching TRBD1. After removal of 5 bases from V and 3 bases from J, the junction contained 2 bases not matched to a gene. The CDR3 is made up of 13 amino acids. CDR1 WNHNN and CDR2 SYGVQD come from the germline V gene (reference sequence). The CDR3 is CASSQTGEETQYF. The CDR3 nucleotides read TGCGCCAGCAGTCAGACAGGGGAAGAGACCCAGTACTTC.